This record looks at one T cell receptor (beta chain) sequence and its context. Its matching antigen is unknown. The time point: blood 2 weeks post-SBRT. Treatment in this sample: 15 Gy SBRT to primary tumor, nephrectomy 4 weeks later. Only in-frame clones appear in the TCRdb table, and some are missing; sequencing was by immunoSEQ multiplex PCR. The table shows 25,000 to 30,000 clones, with 81% occurring only once. This specimen belongs to a study of radiation and T cells in renal cell carcinoma. On the study more broadly: Nephrectomy followed 15 Gy stereotactic body radiation by 4 weeks.

Study-level points and caveats: No pretreatment tumor biopsies were available for baseline clonotypes. From baseline, blood top tumor clonotypes peaked at 2 weeks post-radiation.

V dropped 3 bases and J dropped 7 bases, with 10 bases sitting between them. Germline assignment: CDR1 MDHEN and CDR2 SYDVKM. The CDR3 has 13 amino acids. Source: blood, taken from a patient whose treatment included radiotherapy and nephrectomy. This clonotype originated in a man aged 55 to 69 with renal cell carcinoma. The J gene is TRBJ1-3, the V gene TRBV28; no reliable D call. Here the CDR3 DNA reads TGTGCCAGCAGTTTGAGAGCCGCGAACACCATATATTTT. This encodes CASSLRAANTIYF.